These 6 T cell receptor beta chains share one sample of origin, sequenced in a study of T cells after yellow fever vaccination. Each CDR3 protein gets one entry after TCRdb re-called the 5' RACE reads with MiXCR. The data contain 250,000 or so distinct CDR3 sequences, roughly 6.2% of them seen just once; the ten biggest clones take up more than 0.85%. The sample consisted of CD4+ T cells sorted from PBMCs, taken on the day of the yellow fever booster vaccination. The receptor set was obtained from a man aged 25-40 years who received the YFV17D yellow fever vaccine.

This clonotype came up many times. The rearrangement joins TRBV18 to TRBJ2-7; TRBD2 is a possible D gene (5 bases). Trimming stripped 1 base from V and 0 bases from J, with 13 bases between. Germline V CDR1 and CDR2: KGHSH, LQKENI. There are 16 residues in the CDR3. This CDR3 reads CASSPQRPGDSYEQYF. The CDR3 DNA reads as TGTGCCAGCTCACCACAGCGGCCCGGCGACTCCTACGAGCAGTACTTC.

This clonotype was counted many times. This chain joins TRBV5-6 and TRBJ2-3, with D uncertain. CDR3 size: 12 residues. V was clipped by 2 bases and J by 2 bases, with 3 bases between them. Germline V gene sequence: CDR1 SGHDT, CDR2 YYEEEE. The CDR3 spells CASSFNTDTQYF. The CDR3 nucleotides read TGTGCCAGCAGCTTTAACACAGATACGCAGTATTTT.

In its sample, this clonotype was seen a few times. J is TRBJ2-1 and V is TRBV5-4; TRBD2 matches at 9 bases. This CDR3 region has 15 residues. The V and J ends lost 2 bases and 3 bases, in that order; junction bases with no gene match: 3. The germline V gene encodes CDR1 SGHNT and CDR2 YYREEE (reference sequence). The CDR3 loop is CASSFSGSNYNEQFF. The CDR3 region has the DNA TGTGCCAGCAGCTTTAGCGGGAGCAACTACAATGAGCAGTTCTTC. Drawing the rest from reference TRBV5-4 and TRBJ2-1, the complete variable domain is ETGVTQSPTHLIKTRGQQVTLRCSSQSGHNTVSWYQQALGQGPQFIFQYYREEENGRGNFPPRFSGLQFPNYSSELNVNALELDDSALYLCASSFSGSNYNEQFFGPGTRLTVL.

This clonotype was found many times. J is TRBJ2-3 and V is TRBV7-9; 9 bases align to TRBD1. The ends lost 4 bases at V and 4 bases at J; junction bases unmatched: 9. From germline, CDR1 is SEHNR and CDR2 FQNEAQ (reference sequence). There are 16 residues in the CDR3. CDR3 amino acids: CASSSPATGGADTQYF. CDR3 in DNA: TGTGCCAGCAGCTCCCCGGCGACAGGGGGAGCAGATACGCAGTATTTT.

This clonotype has just a few counts. The chain is built from TRBV4-3 and TRBJ2-1; D is perhaps TRBD2 (5 bases). Per germline, CDR1 LGHNA and CDR2 YSLEER. There are 15 residues in the CDR3. Trimming stripped 8 bases from V and 2 bases from J, with 16 bases between. CDR3 amino acids: CASGGGTVAYNEQFF. CDR3 nucleotide sequence: TGCGCCAGCGGCGGAGGTACCGTAGCCTACAATGAGCAGTTCTTC.

This clonotype was picked up many times. The chain employs TRBV12-3 or TRBV12-4 and TRBJ2-4; D is possibly TRBD1 or TRBD2 (5 bases each). Between the trimmed V and J ends, which lost 5 bases and 8 bases, there was a span of 7 bases. The CDR3 covers 11 residues. This chain's CDR3 is CASSGGHIQYF. DNA for the CDR3: TGTGCCAGCAGTGGGGGTCACATTCAGTACTTC.